Reported below is one TCR beta chain. This sample stems from a study of blood T cell repertoires in COVID-19. As for the study in general: Both acute and convalescent COVID-19 samples were obtained from the United States, Italy and Spain. T cells, B-cell-depleted T cells, or PBMCs provided the cDNA or gDNA that served as material.

The authors' processing: Amplifying reference gene primers gave estimates of nucleated cell counts. Assay used: immunoSEQ multiplex PCR; TCRdb lists only in-frame clones, some missing. V and J calls and clone size are given by that table; D and trimming were obtained from the DNA. Counted here are roughly 53,000 clones, 65% to 85% occurring once; the ten biggest clones make up about 45%. The CDR3 covers 14 residues. CDR1 and CDR2 (germline): SGHTA, FQGNSA. Trimming stripped 6 bases from V and 5 bases from J, with 16 bases between. The source of this sequence is a man between 65 and 79 years old with active or convalescent COVID-19. Sequences were obtained from peripheral blood. The chain joins TRBV7-2 to TRBJ1-1; D not resolved. CDR3 DNA sequence: TGTGCCAGCAGACCCCATAATGAGGCGACTGAAGCTTTCTTT. This translates into CASRPHNEATEAFF.